This record covers a single TCR beta chain. The antigen remains unidentified. PCR primers comprised 60 Vbeta and 13 Jbeta primers. Here immunoSEQ multiplex PCR was the method, and the copy in TCRdb shows in-frame clones only, minus some. The profile shows more than 140,000 clones, 64% of them singletons. This entry belongs to a study of cytomegalovirus exposure and HLA in healthy donors. Findings of the study overall: Some TCR beta chains (roughly 150 of them) were listed as cytomegalovirus-associated. In a later analysis, donors in an Asian-associated ancestry cluster reportedly had fewer N-insertions in productive TCRs than the cohort mean. The likely explanation for a cluster of highly shared sequence variants was sequencing artifact. An analysis done earlier found most TCR beta V segments productive about 90% or about 30% of the time.

The CDR3 runs 16 residues. CDR1 and CDR2 (germline): SGHRS, YFSETQ. Deletions cut 0 bases from V and 3 bases from J, with 12 bases between. The source material was PBMCs. The source is a woman aged 25 to 39 in good health and CMV-seropositive. The V call is TRBV5-1, the J call TRBJ1-4; tentative D call: TRBD1 (6 bases). CDR3 sequence (DNA): TGCGCCAGCAGCTTGGACCAGGGGCGGTCTAATGAAAAACTGTTTTTT. Encoded protein: CASSLDQGRSNEKLFF.